This entry lists 15 T cell receptor beta chains sequenced from one sample in a study of shared clonotypes between healthy human individuals. Here immunoSEQ multiplex PCR was the method, and the copy in TCRdb shows in-frame clones only, minus some. Of a few million clones in the sample, roughly 90% were seen once. The sequenced sample consisted of naive CD4+ T cells from PBMCs. The subset denotes: CD45RA+ positively selected. These receptors all come from a man aged 18 to 30 in good health. Some clones in this sample may be carry-over from other donors' samples.

The chain combines TRBV7-2 with TRBJ1-4; weak D call: TRBD1 (5 bases). The CDR3 consists of 16 residues. Trimming shortened V by 6 bases and J by 8 bases, and 22 bases separated the two germline ends. Per the germline V gene, CDR1 is SGHTA and CDR2 is FQGNSA. CDR3 in amino acids: CASSPRQRRVREKLFF. DNA for the CDR3: TGTGCCAGCAGTCCTAGACAGAGGAGGGTGCGGGAAAAACTGTTTTTT.

The V and J genes are TRBV29-1 and TRBJ2-2; D remains ambiguous. V lost 3 bases and J 4 bases, leaving 12 bases between the germline ends. Germline V lookup: CDR1 SQVTM, CDR2 ANQGSEA. The CDR3 contains 14 residues. CDR3 residues: CSVEAEVRTGELFF. Written as DNA, the CDR3 is TGCAGCGTTGAGGCCGAAGTGCGCACCGGGGAGCTGTTTTTT.

This chain links TRBV6-1 with TRBJ1-1; D not resolved. The germline gives CDR1 MNHNS, CDR2 SASEGT. Trimming removed 7 bases at V and 9 bases at J, with 18 bases between. The CDR3 covers 13 residues. The CDR3 nucleotides are TGTGCCAGCACCCCTCTCCAGCAGTATCAAGCTTTCTTT. Its translation: CASTPLQQYQAFF.

The rearrangement joins TRBV28 to TRBJ2-7, with D possibly TRBD1 on 6 matching bases. CDR1 is MDHEN and CDR2 is SYDVKM in the germline V gene. This CDR3 spans 16 amino acids. V gave up 2 bases and J gave up 2 bases, with 16 bases separating them. The CDR3 spells CASSLPLTGSTYEQYF. CDR3 in DNA: TGTGCCAGCAGTTTACCTCTGACAGGTTCTACCTACGAGCAGTACTTC.

This chain links TRBV20-1 with TRBJ2-1, with D perhaps matching TRBD2 (6 bases). This CDR3 has 11 residues. Germline V gene lookup returns CDR1 DFQATT and CDR2 SNEGSKA (reference sequence). V gave up 3 bases and J gave up 16 bases, with 16 bases separating them. CDR3 protein: CSASFQGTSFF. The CDR3 nucleotides read TGCAGTGCTAGCTTTCAAGGGACTTCTTTCTTC.

In its sample, this clone was seen once. J is TRBJ1-1 and V is TRBV7-2; perhaps TRBD1 as D (5 bases). The CDR3 has 15 amino acids. Looked up from germline, CDR1 is SGHTA and CDR2 is FQGNSA. V lost 1 base and J lost 1, with 10 bases in between. The CDR3 here is CASSLDGGRNTEAFF. The CDR3 nucleotides are TGTGCCAGCAGCTTAGACGGGGGGAGGAACACTGAAGCTTTCTTT.

The chain joins TRBV5-1 to TRBJ1-5, with D perhaps matching TRBD1 (5 bases). The V and J ends lost 4 bases and 5 bases respectively, with 16 bases between them. CDR1 and CDR2 (germline): SGHRS, YFSETQ. The CDR3 is 15 amino acids. The CDR3 here is CASSPFGQGDQPQHF. CDR3 nucleotides: TGCGCCAGCAGCCCCTTCGGTCAGGGTGATCAGCCCCAGCATTTT. The full variable domain, rest sourced from reference TRBV5-1 and TRBJ1-5, is KAGVTQTPRYLIKTRGQQVTLSCSPISGHRSVSWYQQTPGQGLQFLFEYFSETQRNKGNFPGRFSGRQFSNSRSEMNVSTLELGDSALYLCASSPFGQGDQPQHFGDGTRLSIL.

This clone was seen a few times. V gene TRBV2 combines with J gene TRBJ1-5; weak D call: TRBD1 (5 bases). Trimming took off 8 bases at V and 1 base at J, with 9 bases between the two ends. The CDR3 has 13 residues. Germline CDR1 SNHLY, CDR2 FYNNEI. CDR3 coding DNA: TGTGCCAGCGGGACGGAGAGCAATCAGCCCCAGCATTTT. It is translated as CASGTESNQPQHF.

Turning to this clone: Additional DNA sequences in this sample encode the identical CDR3. The chain is built from TRBV18 and TRBJ2-1; 12 nucleotides align to TRBD2. From germline, CDR1 is KGHSH and CDR2 LQKENI. The CDR3 contains 15 residues. The V and J ends lost 3 bases and 9 bases, in that order; junction bases with no gene match: 6. The CDR3 bases are TGTGCCAGCTCACCCGGACTAGCGGGGAGGGTTGAGCAGTTCTTC. This encodes CASSPGLAGRVEQFF.

V gene TRBV14 combines with J gene TRBJ2-7; maybe TRBD2 (7 bases). The CDR3 extends over 17 amino acids. CDR1 and CDR2 (germline): SGHDN, FVKESK. The V end was cut by 4 bases, the J end by 1 base, with 20 bases between. The CDR3 DNA sequence: TGTGCCAGCAGCCCCTTCCGAGGGGGAGGGTTATCCTACGAGCAGTACTTC. As protein: CASSPFRGGGLSYEQYF.

The chain carries TRBV14 and TRBJ2-3; D unresolved. This CDR3 has 14 residues. V was shortened by 3 bases and J by 0 bases, with 7 bases between the two germline ends. Looked up from germline, CDR1 is SGHDN and CDR2 is FVKESK. This CDR3 is CASSHPLSTDTQYF. For the CDR3, the DNA is TGTGCCAGCAGCCACCCCCTCAGCACAGATACGCAGTATTTT.

J is TRBJ2-7 and V is TRBV27; TRBD2 matches at 12 bases. CDR1 is MNHEY, CDR2 SMNVEV, per germline (reference sequence). Trimming cost V 2 bases and J 2 bases; bases outside gene matches: 7. The CDR3 loop spans 17 amino acids. CDR3 loop: CASSLPRTSGETYEQYF. The CDR3 DNA sequence: TGTGCCAGCAGTTTACCGAGGACTAGCGGGGAAACCTACGAGCAGTACTTC.

Notes on this clone: The same CDR3 can be traced to other DNA sequences in this sample. The rearrangement uses TRBV5-1 and TRBJ2-5; D call uncertain. Trimming cost V 4 bases and J 2 bases, with 9 bases left between them. This CDR3 contains 13 residues. Germline-derived CDR1 and CDR2 are SGHRS and YFSETQ. Here the CDR3 DNA reads TGCGCCAGCAGCCCCGGTTCGCAAGAGACCCAGTACTTC. Translation: CASSPGSQETQYF.

This clone came up once. The rearrangement joins TRBV29-1 to TRBJ2-3, with 9 bases matching TRBD2. Germline lookup yields CDR1 SQVTM and CDR2 ANQGSEA. The CDR3 has 14 amino acids. The J segment lost 2 bases and the V segment lost 6 bases, leaving 6 bases of the junction unmatched. The CDR3 sequence is CSVLSGRPTDTQYF. The CDR3 region has the DNA TGCAGCGTCCTTAGCGGGAGACCCACAGATACGCAGTATTTT.

V is TRBV6-6 and J is TRBJ2-7, with 10 bases lining up with TRBD1. This CDR3 has 14 amino acids. Germline CDR1 and CDR2: MNHNY and SVGAGI (reference sequence). V lost 6 bases, J lost 8 bases, and 10 bases stayed unmatched. CDR3 sequence reads: CASRAGTGVLKQYF. In DNA, the CDR3 is TGTGCCAGCAGAGCCGGGACAGGGGTATTGAAGCAGTACTTC.